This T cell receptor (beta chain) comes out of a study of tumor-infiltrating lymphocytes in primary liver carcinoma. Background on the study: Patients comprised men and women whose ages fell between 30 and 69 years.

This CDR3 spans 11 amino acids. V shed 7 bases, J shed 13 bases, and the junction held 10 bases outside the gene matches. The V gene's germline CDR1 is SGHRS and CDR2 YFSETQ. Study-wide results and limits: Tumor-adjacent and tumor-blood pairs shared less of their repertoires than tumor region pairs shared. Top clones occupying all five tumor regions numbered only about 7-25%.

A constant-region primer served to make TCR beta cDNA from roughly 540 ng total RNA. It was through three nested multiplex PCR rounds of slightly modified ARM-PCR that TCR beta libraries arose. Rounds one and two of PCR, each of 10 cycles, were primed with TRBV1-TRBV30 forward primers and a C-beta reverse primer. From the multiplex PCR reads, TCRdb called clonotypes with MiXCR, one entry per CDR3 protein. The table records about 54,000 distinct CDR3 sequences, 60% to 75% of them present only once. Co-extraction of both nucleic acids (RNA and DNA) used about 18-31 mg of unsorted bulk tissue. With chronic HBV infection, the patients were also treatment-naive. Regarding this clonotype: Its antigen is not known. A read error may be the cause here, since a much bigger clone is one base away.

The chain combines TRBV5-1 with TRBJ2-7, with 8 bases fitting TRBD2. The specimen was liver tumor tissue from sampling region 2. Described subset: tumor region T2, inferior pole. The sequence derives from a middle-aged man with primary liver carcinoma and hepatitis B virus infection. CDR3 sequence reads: CASSFGTRVYF. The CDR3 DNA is TGCGCCAGCTCATTCGGGACTAGGGTTTACTTC.